One and the same sample provided the 15 T cell receptor beta chains below, sequenced in a study of human T cells and chemical hapten exposure. TCRdb re-called the RACE reads through MiXCR, storing one row per CDR3 protein. The sample lists 300,000 to 450,000 distinct CDR3 sequences; approximately 5% were seen once. Time point defined: pre-sensitization, week 0. Sample treatment: therapeutic diphenylcyclopropenone sensitization with weekly scalp DPC. The material was whole blood, obtained in connection with sensitization to the hapten diphenylcyclopropenone (DPC). The receptors shown here come from a woman aged 18-29 years with alopecia areata. Some clones in this sample may be carry-over from other donors' samples.

V is TRBV3-1 and J is TRBJ1-1; no clear D gene. This CDR3 region has 13 residues. Germline assignment: CDR1 LGHDT and CDR2 YNNKEL (reference sequence). Trimming took off 4 bases at V and 5 bases at J, with 11 bases between the two ends. The CDR3 loop reads CASSPRVATEAFF. The CDR3 DNA sequence: TGTGCCAGCAGCCCGCGTGTGGCGACTGAAGCTTTCTTT.

The chain has TRBV20-1 and TRBJ2-1, with 9 nucleotides matching TRBD2. The junction had 11 bases not matched to a gene; V was cut back by 3 bases and J by 8 bases. The germline CDR1 and CDR2 sequences are DFQATT and SNEGSKA (reference sequence). The CDR3 covers 15 residues. This CDR3 is CSASGGGGAEDEQFF. DNA for the CDR3: TGCAGTGCTAGCGGCGGCGGGGGGGCTGAAGATGAGCAGTTCTTC.

This clonotype has more than one count but fewer than ten. The gene calls are TRBV7-2 and TRBJ2-1; D gene ambiguous. The CDR3 extends over 13 amino acids. V was pared by 1 base and J by 4 bases, with 5 bases between. Germline V gives CDR1 SGHTA, CDR2 FQGNSA. The CDR3 loop reads CASSLVDYNEQFF. CDR3 in DNA: TGTGCCAGCAGCTTAGTAGATTACAATGAGCAGTTCTTC. The entire variable domain, with the rest obtained from reference TRBV7-2 and TRBJ2-1, is as follows: GAGVSQSPSNKVTEKGKDVELRCDPISGHTALYWYRQSLGQGLEFLIYFQGNSAPDKSGLPSDRFSAERTGGSVSTLTIQRTQQEDSAVYLCASSLVDYNEQFFGPGTRLTVL.

The chain employs TRBV4-3 and TRBJ1-6, with D hard to call. The CDR3 extends over 15 amino acids. Germline V CDR1 and CDR2: LGHNA, YSLEER. V was clipped by 0 bases and J by 11 bases, with 14 bases between them. CDR3 sequence: CASSQDFTAMPPLHF. CDR3 coding DNA: TGCGCCAGCAGCCAAGATTTCACAGCCATGCCACCCCTCCACTTT.

The V gene is TRBV6-6, the J gene TRBJ1-6; D is undetermined. The CDR3 contains 16 residues. V was trimmed by 0 bases and J by 7 bases, leaving 13 bases between them. The germline gives CDR1 MNHNY, CDR2 SVGAGI (reference sequence). CDR3 in amino acids: CASSYSPEFPNSPLHF. DNA of the CDR3: TGTGCCAGCAGTTACTCACCAGAATTTCCCAATTCACCCCTCCACTTT.

The rearrangement joins TRBV29-1 to TRBJ1-2; D remains ambiguous. Between the trimmed V and J ends, which lost 4 bases and 8 bases, there was a span of 11 bases. Germline CDR1 SQVTM, CDR2 ANQGSEA. The CDR3 loop spans 11 amino acids. The CDR3 DNA follows: TGCAGCGTTGGCCCCCCCGGGGGCTACACCTTC. Protein: CSVGPPGGYTF.

V usage is TRBV10-3 and J usage is TRBJ2-3, with 13 bases aligning to TRBD2. CDR3 length: 17 residues. The germline V gene has CDR1 ENHRY and CDR2 SYGVKD. The V gene end was trimmed by 8 bases and the J gene end by 0 bases; junction bases not matched to a gene: 8. CDR3 DNA: TGTGCCATCGGCCTGACTAGCGGGGGGCGAAGCACAGATACGCAGTATTTT. Translated: CAIGLTSGGRSTDTQYF.

This clonotype was detected many times. The chain links TRBV5-4 to TRBJ2-4; TRBD2 might be the D (5 bases). The CDR3 is 13 residues long. The V end lost 4 bases, the J end lost 8 bases, and 13 bases lay between the germline ends. In germline, CDR1 is SGHNT, CDR2 YYREEE (reference sequence). The CDR3 DNA is TGTGCCAGCAGCGAGGGTAGTAAGGACATTCAGTACTTC. Protein sequence: CASSEGSKDIQYF. The whole variable domain, remainder taken from reference TRBV5-4 and TRBJ2-4, is ETGVTQSPTHLIKTRGQQVTLRCSSQSGHNTVSWYQQALGQGPQFIFQYYREEENGRGNFPPRFSGLQFPNYSSELNVNALELDDSALYLCASSEGSKDIQYFGAGTRLSVL.

This clonotype was observed a handful of times. This chain links TRBV7-2 with TRBJ2-7; no reliable D call. The length of the CDR3 is 14 residues. The germline V gene encodes CDR1 SGHTA and CDR2 FQGNSA. The V end lost 2 bases, the J end lost 6 bases, and 14 bases lay between the germline ends. CDR3 nucleotide sequence: TGTGCCAGCAGCTTAACTTGGGGTATCTCCGAGCAGTACTTC. As protein: CASSLTWGISEQYF.

The V and J genes are TRBV4-2 and TRBJ1-2, with 7 nucleotides matching TRBD1. There are 14 residues in the CDR3. The germline CDR1 and CDR2 sequences are LGHNA and YNFKEQ. The J segment lost 3 bases and the V segment lost 3 bases, leaving 4 bases of the junction unmatched. In nucleotides, the CDR3 is TGTGCCAGCAGCCAGGCCGACAGGGACTATGGCTACACCTTC. Translation: CASSQADRDYGYTF.

This clonotype has a count of ten or more. The rearrangement uses TRBV28 and TRBJ2-6, with no clear D. CDR1 and CDR2 from the germline V gene are MDHEN and SYDVKM. Trimming left V 5 bases short and J 0 bases short, with 5 bases between. This CDR3 spans 14 amino acids. The CDR3: CASSERSGANVLTF. CDR3 DNA sequence: TGTGCCAGCAGTGAACGCTCTGGGGCCAACGTCCTGACTTTC.

The rearrangement uses TRBV10-3 and TRBJ2-3; 10 bases map to TRBD1. The ends lost 0 bases at V and 0 bases at J; junction bases unmatched: 3. There are 17 residues in the CDR3. In germline, CDR1 is ENHRY, CDR2 SYGVKD. CDR3 region: CAISESGTGVSTDTQYF. CDR3 DNA sequence: TGTGCCATCAGTGAGTCCGGGACAGGGGTGAGCACAGATACGCAGTATTTT.

The genes are TRBV4-3 and TRBJ2-1, with D unclear. Trimming took off 4 bases at V and 10 bases at J, with 17 bases between the two ends. This CDR3 is 14 amino acids long. Germline V gene data show CDR1 as LGHNA and CDR2 as YSLEER. The CDR3 DNA reads TGCGCCAGCAGCCCCGAGAGACTGGTCGGGGAGCAGTTCTTC. This gives the protein CASSPERLVGEQFF.

The chain has TRBV12-3 or TRBV12-4 and TRBJ2-3; D tentatively reads TRBD1 or TRBD2 (5 bases each). The CDR3 covers 16 residues. Trimming pared 3 bases from V and 4 bases from J, leaving 17 bases between. The CDR3 spells CASSFTSVGGPDTQYF. CDR3 nucleotide sequence: TGTGCCAGCAGTTTTACCTCCGTTGGGGGTCCAGATACGCAGTATTTT.

This clonotype appeared many times. The chain carries TRBV6-6 and TRBJ1-1, with 10 bases fitting TRBD1. Germline V gene lookup returns CDR1 MNHNY and CDR2 SVGAGI (reference sequence). J gave up 1 base and V 4 bases, and 9 bases lay outside the gene matches. The CDR3 covers 17 residues. The CDR3 DNA reads as TGTGCCAGCAGTTCCCGACAGGGGGCGGATACGAACACTGAAGCTTTCTTT. It is translated as CASSSRQGADTNTEAFF.